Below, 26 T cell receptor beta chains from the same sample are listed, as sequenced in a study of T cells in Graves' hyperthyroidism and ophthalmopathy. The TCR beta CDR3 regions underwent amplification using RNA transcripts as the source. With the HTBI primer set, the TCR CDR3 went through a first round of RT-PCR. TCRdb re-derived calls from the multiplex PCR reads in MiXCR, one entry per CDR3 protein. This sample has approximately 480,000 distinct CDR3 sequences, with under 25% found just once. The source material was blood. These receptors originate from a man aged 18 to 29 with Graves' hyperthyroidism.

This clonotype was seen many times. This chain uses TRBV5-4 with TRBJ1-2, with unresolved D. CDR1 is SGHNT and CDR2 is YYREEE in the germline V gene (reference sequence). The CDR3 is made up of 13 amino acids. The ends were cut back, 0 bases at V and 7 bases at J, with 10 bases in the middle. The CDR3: CASSLGGMSGYTF. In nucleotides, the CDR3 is TGTGCCAGCAGCTTGGGAGGGATGAGTGGCTACACCTTC. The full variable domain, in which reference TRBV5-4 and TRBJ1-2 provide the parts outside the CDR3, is ETGVTQSPTHLIKTRGQQVTLRCSSQSGHNTVSWYQQALGQGPQFIFQYYREEENGRGNFPPRFSGLQFPNYSSELNVNALELDDSALYLCASSLGGMSGYTFGSGTRLTVV.

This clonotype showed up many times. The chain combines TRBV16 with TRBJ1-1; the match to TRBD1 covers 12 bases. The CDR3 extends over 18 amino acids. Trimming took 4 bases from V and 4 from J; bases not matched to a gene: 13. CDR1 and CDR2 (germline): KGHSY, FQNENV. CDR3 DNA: TGTGCCAGCAGCCCCTTCCGGGACAGGGGGCGCAGGTCCACTGAAGCTTTCTTT. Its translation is CASSPFRDRGRRSTEAFF.

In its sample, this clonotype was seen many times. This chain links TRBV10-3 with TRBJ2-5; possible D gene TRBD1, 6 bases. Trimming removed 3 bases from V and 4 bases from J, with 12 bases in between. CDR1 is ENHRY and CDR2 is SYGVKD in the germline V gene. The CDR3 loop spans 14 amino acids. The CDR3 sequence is CAISEGGGGETQYF. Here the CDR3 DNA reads TGTGCCATCAGTGAAGGTGGGGGCGGAGAGACCCAGTACTTC.

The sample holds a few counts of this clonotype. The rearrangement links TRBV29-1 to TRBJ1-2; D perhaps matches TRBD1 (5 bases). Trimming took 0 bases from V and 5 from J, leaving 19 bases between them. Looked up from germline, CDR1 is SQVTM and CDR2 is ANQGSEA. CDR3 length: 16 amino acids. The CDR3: CSVEDLDRNGSYGYTF. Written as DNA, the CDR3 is TGCAGCGTTGAAGATCTAGACAGAAACGGATCTTATGGCTACACCTTC. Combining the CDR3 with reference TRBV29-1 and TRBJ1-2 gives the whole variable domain SAVISQKPSRDICQRGTSLTIQCQVDSQVTMMFWYRQQPGQSLTLIATANQGSEATYESGFVIDKFPISRPNLTFSTLTVSNMSPEDSSIYLCSVEDLDRNGSYGYTFGSGTRLTVV.

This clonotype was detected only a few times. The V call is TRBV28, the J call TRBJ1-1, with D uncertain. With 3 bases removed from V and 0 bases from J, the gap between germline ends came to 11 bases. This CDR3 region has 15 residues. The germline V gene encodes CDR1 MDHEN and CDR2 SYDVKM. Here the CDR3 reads CASSLGVLVNTEAFF. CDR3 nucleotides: TGTGCCAGCAGTTTGGGCGTACTCGTGAACACTGAAGCTTTCTTT. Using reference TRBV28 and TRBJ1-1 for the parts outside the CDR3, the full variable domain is DVKVTQSSRYLVKRTGEKVFLECVQDMDHENMFWYRQDPGLGLRLIYFSYDVKMKEKGDIPEGYSVSREKKERFSLILESASTNQTSMYLCASSLGVLVNTEAFFGQGTRLTVV.

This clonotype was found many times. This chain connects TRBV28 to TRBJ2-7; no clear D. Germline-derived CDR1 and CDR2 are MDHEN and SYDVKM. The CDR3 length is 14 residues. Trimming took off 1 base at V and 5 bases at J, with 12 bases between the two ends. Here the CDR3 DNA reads TGTGCCAGCAGTTTATTCGATCCTTTTCACGAGCAGTACTTC. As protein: CASSLFDPFHEQYF.

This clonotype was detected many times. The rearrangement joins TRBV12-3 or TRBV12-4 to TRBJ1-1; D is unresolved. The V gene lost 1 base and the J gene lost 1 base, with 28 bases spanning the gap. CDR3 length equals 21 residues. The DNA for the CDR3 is TGTGCCAGCAGTTTAGGAAGGATAGGGCAGATTGAGGGAAGAGGGAACACTGAAGCTTTCTTT. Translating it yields CASSLGRIGQIEGRGNTEAFF.

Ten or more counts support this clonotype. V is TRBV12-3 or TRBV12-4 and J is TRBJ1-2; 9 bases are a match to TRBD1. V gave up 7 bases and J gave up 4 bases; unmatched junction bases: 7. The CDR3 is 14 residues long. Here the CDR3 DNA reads TGTGCCAGCACCCCAACAGGGGGCGGCTATGGCTACACCTTC. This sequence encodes CASTPTGGGYGYTF.

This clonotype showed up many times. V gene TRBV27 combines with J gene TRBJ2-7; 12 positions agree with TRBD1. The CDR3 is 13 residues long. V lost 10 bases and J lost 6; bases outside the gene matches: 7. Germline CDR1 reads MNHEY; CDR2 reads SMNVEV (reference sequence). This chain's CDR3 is CATQGQGAVEQYF. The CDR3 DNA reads TGTGCCACCCAGGGACAGGGGGCTGTCGAGCAGTACTTC.

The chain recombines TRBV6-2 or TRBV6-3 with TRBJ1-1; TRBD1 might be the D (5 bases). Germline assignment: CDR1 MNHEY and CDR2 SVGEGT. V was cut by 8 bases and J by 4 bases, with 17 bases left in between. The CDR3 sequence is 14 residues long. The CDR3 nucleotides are TGTGCCAGCGGGGAGGGACTCCGGTTCACTGAAGCTTTCTTT. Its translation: CASGEGLRFTEAFF.

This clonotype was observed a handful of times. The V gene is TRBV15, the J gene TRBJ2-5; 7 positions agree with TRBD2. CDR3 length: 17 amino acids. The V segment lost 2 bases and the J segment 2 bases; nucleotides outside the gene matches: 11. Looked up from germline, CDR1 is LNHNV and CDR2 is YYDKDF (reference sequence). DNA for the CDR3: TGTGCCACCAGCAGATTTCTACTAGCGCGGCATCAAGAGACCCAGTACTTC. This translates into CATSRFLLARHQETQYF.

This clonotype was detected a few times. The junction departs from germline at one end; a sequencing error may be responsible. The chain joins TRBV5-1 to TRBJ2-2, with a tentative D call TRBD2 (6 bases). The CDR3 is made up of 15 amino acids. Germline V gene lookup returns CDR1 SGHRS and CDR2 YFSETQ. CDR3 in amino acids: CASSLAQGGTGELFF. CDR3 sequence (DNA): TGTGCCAGCAGTTTAGCGCAGGGAGGAACCGGGGAGCTGTTTTTT.

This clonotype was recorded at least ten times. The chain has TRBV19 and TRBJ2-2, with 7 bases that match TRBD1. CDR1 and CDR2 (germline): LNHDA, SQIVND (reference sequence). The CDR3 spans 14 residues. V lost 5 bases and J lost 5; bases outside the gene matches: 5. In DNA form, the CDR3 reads TGTGCCAGTAGTTCGACAGGGCTTACCGGGGAGCTGTTTTTT. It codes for CASSSTGLTGELFF.

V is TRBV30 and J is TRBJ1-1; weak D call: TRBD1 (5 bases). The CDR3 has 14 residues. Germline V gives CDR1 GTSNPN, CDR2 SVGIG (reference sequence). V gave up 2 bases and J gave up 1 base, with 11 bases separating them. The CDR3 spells CAWSSGRGNTEAFF. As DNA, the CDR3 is TGTGCCTGGAGTTCAGGGCGAGGGAACACTGAAGCTTTCTTT.

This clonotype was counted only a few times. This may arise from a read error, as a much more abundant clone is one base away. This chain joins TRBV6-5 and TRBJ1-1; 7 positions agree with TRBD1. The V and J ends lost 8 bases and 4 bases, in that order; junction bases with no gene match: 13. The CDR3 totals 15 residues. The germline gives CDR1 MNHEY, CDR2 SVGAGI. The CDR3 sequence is CASGGQHPWGTEAFF. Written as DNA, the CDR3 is TGTGCCAGCGGGGGACAGCATCCTTGGGGCACTGAAGCTTTCTTT.

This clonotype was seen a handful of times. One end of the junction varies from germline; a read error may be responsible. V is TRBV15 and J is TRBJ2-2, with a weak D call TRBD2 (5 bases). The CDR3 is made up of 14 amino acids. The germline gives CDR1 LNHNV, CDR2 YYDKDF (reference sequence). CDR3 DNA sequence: TGTGCCGCCAGCGAGGGTGTTTACACCGGGGAGCTGTTTTTT. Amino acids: CAASEGVYTGELFF.

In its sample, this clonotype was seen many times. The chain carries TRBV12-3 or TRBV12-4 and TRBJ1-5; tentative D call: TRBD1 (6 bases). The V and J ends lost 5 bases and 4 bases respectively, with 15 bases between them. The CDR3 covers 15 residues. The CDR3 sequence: CASSPPGALNQPQHF. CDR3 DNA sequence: TGTGCCAGCAGTCCACCGGGGGCCCTTAATCAGCCCCAGCATTTT.

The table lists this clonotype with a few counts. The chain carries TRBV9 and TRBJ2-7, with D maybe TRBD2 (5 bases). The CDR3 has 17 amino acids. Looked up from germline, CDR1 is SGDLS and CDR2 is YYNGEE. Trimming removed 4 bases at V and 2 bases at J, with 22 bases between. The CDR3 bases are TGTGCCAGCAGCTTGGACCCGGGCTACGGGGTTCCCTACGAGCAGTACTTC. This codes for CASSLDPGYGVPYEQYF.

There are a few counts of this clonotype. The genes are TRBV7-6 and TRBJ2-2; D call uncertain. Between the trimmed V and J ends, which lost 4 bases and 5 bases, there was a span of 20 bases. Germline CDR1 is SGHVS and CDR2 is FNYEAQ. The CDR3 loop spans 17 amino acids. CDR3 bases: TGTGCCAGCAGCTCCTCGGACCGGGTTGGAAGGACCGGGGAGCTGTTTTTT. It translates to CASSSSDRVGRTGELFF.

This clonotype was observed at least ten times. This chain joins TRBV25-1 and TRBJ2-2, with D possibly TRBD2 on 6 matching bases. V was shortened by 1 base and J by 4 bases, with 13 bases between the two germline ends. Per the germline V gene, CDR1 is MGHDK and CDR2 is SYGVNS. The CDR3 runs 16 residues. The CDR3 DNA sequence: TGTGCCAGCAGTGAATTTGCGGGGACGGCCACCGGGGAGCTGTTTTTT. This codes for CASSEFAGTATGELFF.

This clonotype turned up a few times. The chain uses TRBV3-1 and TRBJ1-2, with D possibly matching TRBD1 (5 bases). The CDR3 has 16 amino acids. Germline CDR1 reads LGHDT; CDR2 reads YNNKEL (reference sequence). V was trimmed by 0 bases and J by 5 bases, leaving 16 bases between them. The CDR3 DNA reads TGTGCCAGCAGCCAAGATTTGGGGCGGACGGAGTATGGCTACACCTTC. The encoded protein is CASSQDLGRTEYGYTF.

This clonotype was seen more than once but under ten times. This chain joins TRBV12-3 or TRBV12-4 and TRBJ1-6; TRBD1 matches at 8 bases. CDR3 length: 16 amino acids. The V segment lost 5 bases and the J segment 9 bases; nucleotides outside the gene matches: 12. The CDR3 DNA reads TGTGCCAGCAGTACGACCCGGACAGGGTCCGGTTCACCCCTCCACTTT. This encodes CASSTTRTGSGSPLHF.

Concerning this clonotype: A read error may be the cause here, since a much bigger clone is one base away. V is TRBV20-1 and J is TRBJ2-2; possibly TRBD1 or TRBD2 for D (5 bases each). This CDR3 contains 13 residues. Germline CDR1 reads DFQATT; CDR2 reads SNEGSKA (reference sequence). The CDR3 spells CSASARVTGELLF. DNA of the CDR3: TGCAGTGCTAGCGCCAGGGTCACCGGGGAGCTGTTGTTT.

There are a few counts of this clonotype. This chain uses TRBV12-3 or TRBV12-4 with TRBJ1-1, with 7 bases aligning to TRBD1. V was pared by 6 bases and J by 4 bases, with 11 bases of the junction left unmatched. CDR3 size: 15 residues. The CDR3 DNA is TGTGCCAGCAGCCAAACACAGGGGCGAGGCACTGAAGCTTTCTTT. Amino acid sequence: CASSQTQGRGTEAFF.

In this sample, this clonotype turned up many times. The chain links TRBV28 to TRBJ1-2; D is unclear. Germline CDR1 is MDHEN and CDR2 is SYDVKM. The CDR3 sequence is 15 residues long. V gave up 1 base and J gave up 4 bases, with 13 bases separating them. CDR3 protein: CASSLYSTRGYGYTF. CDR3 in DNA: TGTGCCAGCAGTTTATATTCAACCCGAGGCTATGGCTACACCTTC.

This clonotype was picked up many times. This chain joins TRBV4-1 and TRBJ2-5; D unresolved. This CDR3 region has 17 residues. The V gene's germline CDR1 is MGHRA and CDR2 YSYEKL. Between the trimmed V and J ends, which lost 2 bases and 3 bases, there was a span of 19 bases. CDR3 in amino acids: CASSQRGTWGKEETQYF. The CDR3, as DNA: TGCGCCAGCAGCCAAAGAGGCACCTGGGGAAAGGAAGAGACCCAGTACTTC.